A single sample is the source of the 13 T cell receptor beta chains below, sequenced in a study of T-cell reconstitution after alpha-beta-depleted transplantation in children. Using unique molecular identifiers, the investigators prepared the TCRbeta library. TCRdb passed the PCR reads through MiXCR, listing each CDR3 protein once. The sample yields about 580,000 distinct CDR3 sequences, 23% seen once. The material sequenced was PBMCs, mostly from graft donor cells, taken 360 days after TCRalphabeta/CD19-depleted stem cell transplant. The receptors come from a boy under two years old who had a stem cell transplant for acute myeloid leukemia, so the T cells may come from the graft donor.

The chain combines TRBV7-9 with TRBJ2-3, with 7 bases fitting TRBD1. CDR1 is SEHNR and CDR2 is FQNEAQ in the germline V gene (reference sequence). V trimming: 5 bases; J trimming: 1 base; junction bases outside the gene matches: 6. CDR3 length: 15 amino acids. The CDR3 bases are TGTGCCAGCAGCATCGGGACAGTGGGCACAGATACGCAGTATTTT. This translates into CASSIGTVGTDTQYF.

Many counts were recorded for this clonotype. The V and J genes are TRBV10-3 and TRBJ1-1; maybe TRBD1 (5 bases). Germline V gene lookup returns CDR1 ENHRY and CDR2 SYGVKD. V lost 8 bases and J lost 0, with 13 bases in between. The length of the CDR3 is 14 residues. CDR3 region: CAIGAGALNTEAFF. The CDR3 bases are TGTGCCATCGGGGCTGGAGCCTTGAACACTGAAGCTTTCTTT.

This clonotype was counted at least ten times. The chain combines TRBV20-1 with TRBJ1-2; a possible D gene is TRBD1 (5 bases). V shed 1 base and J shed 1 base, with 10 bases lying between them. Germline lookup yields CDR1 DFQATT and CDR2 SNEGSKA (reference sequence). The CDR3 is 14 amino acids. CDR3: CSARADNINYGYTF. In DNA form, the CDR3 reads TGCAGTGCTAGAGCGGACAACATTAACTATGGCTACACCTTC.

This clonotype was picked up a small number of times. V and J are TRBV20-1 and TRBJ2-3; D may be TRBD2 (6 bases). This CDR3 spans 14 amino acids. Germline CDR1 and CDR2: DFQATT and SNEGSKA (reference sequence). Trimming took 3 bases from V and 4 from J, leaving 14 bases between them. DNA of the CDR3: TGCAGTGCTAGCCCTAGAGCGGGCGCAGATACGCAGTATTTT. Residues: CSASPRAGADTQYF.

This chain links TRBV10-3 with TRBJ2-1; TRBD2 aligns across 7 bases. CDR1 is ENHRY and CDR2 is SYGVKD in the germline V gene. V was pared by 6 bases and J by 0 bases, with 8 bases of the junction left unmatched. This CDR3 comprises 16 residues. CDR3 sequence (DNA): TGTGCCATCAGGAGAGCGGGGACGATCTCCTACAATGAGCAGTTCTTC. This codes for CAIRRAGTISYNEQFF.

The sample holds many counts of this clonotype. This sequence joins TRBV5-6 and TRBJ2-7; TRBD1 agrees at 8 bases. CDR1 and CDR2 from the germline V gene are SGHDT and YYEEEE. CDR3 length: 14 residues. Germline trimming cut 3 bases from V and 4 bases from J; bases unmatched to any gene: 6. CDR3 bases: TGTGCCAGCAGCTGGGGGACAGGAGTTTACGAGCAGTACGTC. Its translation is CASSWGTGVYEQYV.

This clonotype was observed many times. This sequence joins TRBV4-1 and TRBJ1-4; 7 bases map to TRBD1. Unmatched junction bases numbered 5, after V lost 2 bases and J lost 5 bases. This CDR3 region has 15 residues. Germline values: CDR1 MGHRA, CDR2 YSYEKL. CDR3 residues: CASSQYWTGNEKLFF. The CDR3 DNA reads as TGCGCCAGCAGCCAATACTGGACAGGAAATGAAAAACTGTTTTTT.

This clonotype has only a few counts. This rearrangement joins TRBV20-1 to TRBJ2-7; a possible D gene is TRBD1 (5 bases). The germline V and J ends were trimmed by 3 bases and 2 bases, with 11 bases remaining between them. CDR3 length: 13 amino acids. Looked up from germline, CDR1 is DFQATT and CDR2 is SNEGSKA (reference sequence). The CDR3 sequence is CSASSDSTYEQYF. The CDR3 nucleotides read TGCAGTGCTAGCTCCGACAGTACCTACGAGCAGTACTTC.

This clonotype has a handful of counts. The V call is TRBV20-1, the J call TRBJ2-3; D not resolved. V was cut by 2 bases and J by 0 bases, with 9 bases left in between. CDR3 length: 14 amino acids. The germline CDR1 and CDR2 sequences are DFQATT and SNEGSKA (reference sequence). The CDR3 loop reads CSARLVTSTDTQYF. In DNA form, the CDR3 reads TGCAGTGCTAGATTGGTTACCAGCACAGATACGCAGTATTTT.

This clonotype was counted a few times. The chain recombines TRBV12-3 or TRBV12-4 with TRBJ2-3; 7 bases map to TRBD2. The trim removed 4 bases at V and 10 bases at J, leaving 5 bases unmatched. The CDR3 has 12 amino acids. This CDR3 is CASSYERGSQYF. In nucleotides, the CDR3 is TGTGCCAGCAGTTACGAGCGGGGTTCGCAGTATTTT.

CDR3 coding DNA: TGTGCCAGCAGCCTCCGGACTAGCGGGGGGGGTGAGCAGTTCTTC. Translated: CASSLRTSGGGEQFF. J is TRBJ2-1 and V is TRBV4-2; 15 nucleotides line up with TRBD2. Unmatched junction bases numbered 4, after V lost 4 bases and J lost 9 bases. This CDR3 is 15 amino acids long. CDR1 and CDR2 from the germline V gene are LGHNA and YNFKEQ.

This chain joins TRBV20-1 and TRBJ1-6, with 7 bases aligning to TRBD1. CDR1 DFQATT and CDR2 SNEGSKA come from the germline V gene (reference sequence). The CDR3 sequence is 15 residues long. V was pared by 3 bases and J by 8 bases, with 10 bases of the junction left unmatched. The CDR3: CSARQTGYKDSPLHF. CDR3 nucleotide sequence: TGCAGTGCTAGGCAGACAGGGTATAAGGATTCACCCCTCCACTTT.

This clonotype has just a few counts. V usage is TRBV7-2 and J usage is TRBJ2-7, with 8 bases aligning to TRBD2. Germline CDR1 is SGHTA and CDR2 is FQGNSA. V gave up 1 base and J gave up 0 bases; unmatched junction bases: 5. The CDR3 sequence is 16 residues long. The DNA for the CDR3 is TGTGCCAGCAGCTTAGGGGCGGGGGGAAGCTCCTACGAGCAGTACTTC. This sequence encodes CASSLGAGGSSYEQYF.